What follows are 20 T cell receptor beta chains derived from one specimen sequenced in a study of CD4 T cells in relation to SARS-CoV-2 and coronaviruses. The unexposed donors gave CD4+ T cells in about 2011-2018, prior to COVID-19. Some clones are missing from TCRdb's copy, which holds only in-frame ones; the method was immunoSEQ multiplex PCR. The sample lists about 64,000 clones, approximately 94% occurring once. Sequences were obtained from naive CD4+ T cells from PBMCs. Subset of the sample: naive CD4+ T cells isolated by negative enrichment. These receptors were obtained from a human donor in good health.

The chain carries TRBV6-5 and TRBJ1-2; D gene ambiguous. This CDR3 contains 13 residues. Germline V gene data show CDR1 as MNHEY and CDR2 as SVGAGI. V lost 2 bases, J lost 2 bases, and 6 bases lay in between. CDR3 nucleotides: TGTGCCAGCAGTTACGTCGGGAACTATGGCTACACCTTC. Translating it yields CASSYVGNYGYTF.

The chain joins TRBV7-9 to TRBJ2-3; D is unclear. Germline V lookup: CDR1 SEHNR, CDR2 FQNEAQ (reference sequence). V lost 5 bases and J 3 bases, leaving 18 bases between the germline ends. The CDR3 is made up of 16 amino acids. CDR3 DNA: TGTGCCAGCAGCCGAGGCGGCTACTCCGGAACAGATACGCAGTATTTT. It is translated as CASSRGGYSGTDTQYF.

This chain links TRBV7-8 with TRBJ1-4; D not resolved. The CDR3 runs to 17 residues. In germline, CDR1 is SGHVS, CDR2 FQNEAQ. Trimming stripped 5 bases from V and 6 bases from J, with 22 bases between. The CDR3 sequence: CASSPSIARVGDEKLFF. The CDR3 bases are TGTGCCAGCAGCCCCTCGATCGCTCGCGTCGGCGATGAAAAACTGTTTTTT.

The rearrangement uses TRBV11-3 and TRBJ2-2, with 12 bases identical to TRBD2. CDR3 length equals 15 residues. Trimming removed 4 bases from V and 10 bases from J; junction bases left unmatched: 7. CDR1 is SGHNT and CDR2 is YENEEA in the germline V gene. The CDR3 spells CASSWTSSGRAELFF. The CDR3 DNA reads TGTGCCAGCAGCTGGACGTCTAGCGGGAGGGCGGAGCTGTTTTTT.

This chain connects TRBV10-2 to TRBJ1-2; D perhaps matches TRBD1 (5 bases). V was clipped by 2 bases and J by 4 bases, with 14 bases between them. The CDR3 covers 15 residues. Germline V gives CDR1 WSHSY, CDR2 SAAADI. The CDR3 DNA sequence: TGCGCCAGCAGTGAGGTTGGAGGGGAGGGCTATGGCTACACCTTC. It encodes CASSEVGGEGYGYTF.

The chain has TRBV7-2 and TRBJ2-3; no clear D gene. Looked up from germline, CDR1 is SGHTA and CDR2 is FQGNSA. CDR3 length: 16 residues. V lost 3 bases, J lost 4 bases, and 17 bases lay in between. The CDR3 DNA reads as TGTGCCAGCAGCTTTAGACCAGATTTATTCCCAGATACGCAGTATTTT. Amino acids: CASSFRPDLFPDTQYF.

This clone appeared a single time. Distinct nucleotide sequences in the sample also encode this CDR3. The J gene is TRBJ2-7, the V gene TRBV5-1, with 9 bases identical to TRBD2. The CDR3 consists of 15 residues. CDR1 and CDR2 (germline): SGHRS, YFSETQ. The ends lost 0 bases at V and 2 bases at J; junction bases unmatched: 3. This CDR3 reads CASSLVASGTYEQYF. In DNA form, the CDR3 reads TGCGCCAGCAGCTTGGTGGCTAGCGGGACCTACGAGCAGTACTTC.

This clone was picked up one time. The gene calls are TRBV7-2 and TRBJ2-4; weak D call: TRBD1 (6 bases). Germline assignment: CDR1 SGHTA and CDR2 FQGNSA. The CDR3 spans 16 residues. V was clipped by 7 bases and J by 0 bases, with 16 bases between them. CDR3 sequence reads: CASTKQGLLAKNIQYF. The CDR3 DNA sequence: TGTGCCAGCACGAAACAGGGTCTCCTAGCCAAAAACATTCAGTACTTC.

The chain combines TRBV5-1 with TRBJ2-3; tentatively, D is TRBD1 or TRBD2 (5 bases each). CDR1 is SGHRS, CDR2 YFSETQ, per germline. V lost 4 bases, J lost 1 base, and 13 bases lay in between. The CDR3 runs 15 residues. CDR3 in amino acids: CASSPLGVRTDTQYF. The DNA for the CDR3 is TGCGCCAGCAGCCCTTTGGGGGTTCGCACAGATACGCAGTATTTT.

The CDR3 nucleotides read TGTGCCAGCCGTACACCGGGCGGATCCTCCTACGAGCAGTACTTC. Translating gives CASRTPGGSSYEQYF. The rearrangement joins TRBV27 to TRBJ2-7; D is ambiguous. The CDR3 is made up of 15 amino acids. CDR1 and CDR2 (germline): MNHEY, SMNVEV (reference sequence). V lost 8 bases and J lost 0, with 17 bases in between.

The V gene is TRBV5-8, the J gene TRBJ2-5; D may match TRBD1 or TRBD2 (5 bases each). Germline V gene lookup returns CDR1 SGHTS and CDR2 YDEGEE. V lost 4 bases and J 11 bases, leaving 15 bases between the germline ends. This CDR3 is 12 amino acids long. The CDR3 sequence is CASSISGPSQYF. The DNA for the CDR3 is TGTGCCAGCAGCATATCGGGACCTTCACAGTACTTC.

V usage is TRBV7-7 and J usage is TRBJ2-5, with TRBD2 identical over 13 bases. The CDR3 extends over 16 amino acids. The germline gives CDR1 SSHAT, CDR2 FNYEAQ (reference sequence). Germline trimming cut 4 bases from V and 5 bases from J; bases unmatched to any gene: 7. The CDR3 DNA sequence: TGTGCCAGCAGCTACCGGACTAGCGGGAGTAAGGAGACCCAGTACTTC. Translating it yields CASSYRTSGSKETQYF. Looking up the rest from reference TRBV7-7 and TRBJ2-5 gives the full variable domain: GAGVSQSPRYKVTKRGQDVTLRCDPISSHATLYWYQQALGQGPEFLTYFNYEAQPDKSGLPSDRFSAERPEGSISTLTIQRTEQRDSAMYRCASSYRTSGSKETQYFGPGTRLLVL.

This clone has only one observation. Here the CDR3 DNA reads TGTGCCAGCAGTACCGGACTAGCGGGAGGTTTGTACACCGGGGAGCTGTTTTTT. It codes for CASSTGLAGGLYTGELFF. The V and J genes are TRBV5-5 and TRBJ2-2, with TRBD2 matching 14 bases. Germline trimming cut 5 bases from V and 3 bases from J; bases unmatched to any gene: 9. There are 18 residues in the CDR3. Germline V lookup: CDR1 SGHKS, CDR2 YYEKEE (reference sequence).

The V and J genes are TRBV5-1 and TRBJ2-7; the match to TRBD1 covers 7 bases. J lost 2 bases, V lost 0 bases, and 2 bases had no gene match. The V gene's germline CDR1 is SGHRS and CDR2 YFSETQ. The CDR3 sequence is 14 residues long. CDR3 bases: TGCGCCAGCAGCTTGGTACAGGGGCCCTACGAGCAGTACTTC. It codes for CASSLVQGPYEQYF.

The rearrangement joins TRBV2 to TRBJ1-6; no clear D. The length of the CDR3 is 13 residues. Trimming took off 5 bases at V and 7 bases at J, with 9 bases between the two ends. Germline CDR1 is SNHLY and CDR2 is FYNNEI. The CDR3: CASSRVRNSPLHF. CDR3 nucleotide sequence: TGTGCCAGCAGTCGCGTAAGGAATTCACCCCTCCACTTT.

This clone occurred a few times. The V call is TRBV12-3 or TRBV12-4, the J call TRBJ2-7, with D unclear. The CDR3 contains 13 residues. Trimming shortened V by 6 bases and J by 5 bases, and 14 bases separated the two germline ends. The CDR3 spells CASSPIGRDEQYF. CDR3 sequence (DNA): TGTGCCAGCAGCCCTATAGGACGGGACGAGCAGTACTTC.

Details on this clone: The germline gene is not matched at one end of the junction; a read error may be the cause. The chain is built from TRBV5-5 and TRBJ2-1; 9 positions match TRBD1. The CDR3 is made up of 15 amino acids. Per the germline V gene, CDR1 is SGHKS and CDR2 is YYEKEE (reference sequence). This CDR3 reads CASTLTGGMYNEQFF. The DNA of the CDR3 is TGTGCCAGCACCTTGACAGGGGGTATGTACAATGAGCAGTTCTTC.

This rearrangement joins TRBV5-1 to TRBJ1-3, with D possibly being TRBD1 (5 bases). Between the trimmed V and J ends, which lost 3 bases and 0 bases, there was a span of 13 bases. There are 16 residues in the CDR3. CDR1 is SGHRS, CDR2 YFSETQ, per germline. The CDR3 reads CASSSTQGHSGNTIYF. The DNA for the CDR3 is TGCGCCAGCAGCTCCACTCAGGGCCACTCTGGAAACACCATATATTTT.

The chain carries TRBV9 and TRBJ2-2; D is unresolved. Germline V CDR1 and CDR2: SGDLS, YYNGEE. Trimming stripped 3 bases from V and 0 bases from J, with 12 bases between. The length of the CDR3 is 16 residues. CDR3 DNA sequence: TGTGCCAGCAGCGGGAACTCCCCCGCGAACACCGGGGAGCTGTTTTTT. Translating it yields CASSGNSPANTGELFF.

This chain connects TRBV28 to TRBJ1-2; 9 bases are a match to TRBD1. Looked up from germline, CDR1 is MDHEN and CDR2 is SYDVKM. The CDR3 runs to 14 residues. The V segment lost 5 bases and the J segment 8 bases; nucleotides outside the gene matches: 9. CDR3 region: CASSRDRVAAGYTF. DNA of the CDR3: TGTGCCAGCAGTCGGGACAGGGTGGCGGCGGGCTACACCTTC.